This T cell receptor beta chain was recovered during a study of CD8 T cells in Susac syndrome. RNA in amounts of roughly 0.5 to 1 ug was reverse transcribed with random hexamers. TCRdb reanalysed the immunoSEQ multiplex PCR reads using MiXCR and keeps one entry per CDR3 protein. Of fewer than 150,000 distinct CDR3 sequences listed, approximately 93% are singletons. Input material: CD8+ T cells from PBMCs. The source is a human donor in good health.

The CDR3 here is CATSELTSGRQFF. The CDR3 DNA sequence: TGTGCCACCAGCGAATTAACTAGCGGGAGGCAGTTCTTC. This chain connects TRBV15 to TRBJ2-1, with 11 bases that match TRBD2. The CDR3 covers 13 residues. V shed 5 bases and J 12 bases; nucleotides not matched to a gene: 6. In germline, CDR1 is LNHNV, CDR2 YYDKDF (reference sequence).